This T cell receptor beta chain was retrieved from a study of T cells in Graves' hyperthyroidism and ophthalmopathy. RNA transcripts served as the template for amplifying TCR beta CDR3 regions. Researchers ran a first-round RT-PCR on the TCR CDR3 using the HTBI primer set. Each CDR3 protein is one row after TCRdb ran MiXCR on the multiplex PCR reads. This sample carries hundreds of thousands of distinct CDR3 sequences, over 35% of them seen once, and the ten largest clones take 7.5% to 9.5%. Germline assignment: CDR1 SGHTA and CDR2 FQGNSA. The V end lost 5 bases, the J end lost 6 bases, and 14 bases lay between the germline ends. The CDR3 loop spans 13 amino acids. This clonotype has more than one count but fewer than ten.

This clonotype was sampled from a young man with Graves' hyperthyroidism. Source material: blood. This chain connects TRBV7-2 to TRBJ2-7; D perhaps matches TRBD2 (5 bases). The DNA for the CDR3 is TGTGCCAGCAGCCAAGATGAGGGATCCGAGCAGTACTTC. Amino acid sequence: CASSQDEGSEQYF.